The 4 T cell receptor beta chains reported below all come from one sample, sequenced in a study of beta chain features in type 1 diabetes. Of the isolated RNA, all was reverse transcribed, and so the sequenced material was expressed TCRB transcripts. Only in-frame clones appear in the TCRdb table, and some are missing; sequencing was by immunoSEQ multiplex PCR. This sample has about 240,000 clones, with 25% to 30% found just once. What was sequenced was central memory CD4+ T cells from blood. The receptors originated from a man aged 30 to 45 in good health.

The chain links TRBV2 to TRBJ2-3; no reliable D call. This CDR3 spans 14 amino acids. The V gene's germline CDR1 is SNHLY and CDR2 FYNNEI. Trimming took 4 bases from V and 0 from J, leaving 8 bases between them. The CDR3 here is CASSASLSTDTQYF. CDR3 coding DNA: TGTGCCAGCAGTGCCAGCCTAAGCACAGATACGCAGTATTTT.

This clone was seen just once. The gene calls are TRBV2 and TRBJ2-7, with 9 nucleotides matching TRBD1. Germline V gene lookup returns CDR1 SNHLY and CDR2 FYNNEI. The CDR3 extends over 14 amino acids. After removal of 4 bases from V and 2 bases from J, the junction contained 3 bases not matched to a gene. The CDR3 protein is CASSAGTGPYEQYF. The CDR3 nucleotides read TGTGCCAGCAGTGCTGGGACAGGGCCCTACGAGCAGTACTTC.

The gene calls are TRBV29-1 and TRBJ2-6, with 8 bases identical to TRBD1. V was clipped by 0 bases and J by 3 bases; unmatched bases: 4. Per the germline V gene, CDR1 is SQVTM and CDR2 is ANQGSEA. The CDR3 loop spans 16 amino acids. The CDR3 loop is CSVEDRGHSGANVLTF. In DNA form, the CDR3 reads TGCAGCGTTGAAGACAGGGGGCATAGTGGGGCCAACGTCCTGACTTTC.

This clone was detected only once. V and J are TRBV7-9 and TRBJ2-3, with D uncertain. The CDR3 has 18 amino acids. Trimming removed 3 bases at V and 0 bases at J, with 19 bases between. Per the germline V gene, CDR1 is SEHNR and CDR2 is FQNEAQ (reference sequence). The DNA for the CDR3 is TGTGCCAGCAGCTTTTGGCGTGGGGATTGGGATAGCACAGATACGCAGTATTTT. Amino acids: CASSFWRGDWDSTDTQYF.